The clone carrying this TCR beta chain rates as medium-sized. These data come from a study of T cell repertoires in aging, cancer and after chemotherapy. V was cut by 5 bases and J by 8 bases, with 10 bases left in between. This CDR3 is 12 amino acids long. The germline gives CDR1 SEHNR, CDR2 FQNEAQ (reference sequence). Multiplex touch-down PCR with TRB-A/B primers amplified rearranged V-D-J TRB sequences. Each CDR3 protein gets one entry after TCRdb re-called the multiplex PCR reads with MiXCR. The table shows 2,500 to 4,000 distinct CDR3 sequences, with roughly 26% occurring only once. Amplification of TCR beta used genomic DNA extracted from peripheral blood.

This TCR was recovered from a human donor with a solid tumor. The chain employs TRBV7-9 and TRBJ2-1, with D hard to call. What was sequenced was blood. DNA for the CDR3: TGTGCCAGCAGCCCTGTCCCCGATGAGCAGTTCTTC. Its translation: CASSPVPDEQFF.